These 15 T cell receptor beta chains were sequenced from one sample in a study of blood T cell repertoires in COVID-19 (dated by TCRdb to the early 2020s). Library construction relied on the immunoSEQ multiplex PCR assay. The immuneACCESS repertoire file appears here via TCRdb, limited to in-frame rearrangements. These files lack a portion of the clones; in checked studies, under half of the deficit traces to unresolved V genes, and the cause of the others is not known. Counted in this sample were approximately 110,000 clones; about 85% of them appeared once. Of the sample, around 3.2% is held by the ten largest clones. Sequenced: peripheral blood. Every receptor here comes from a woman aged 80 or older with COVID-19, enrolled during active disease.

The chain uses TRBV6-2 or TRBV6-3 and TRBJ2-1; TRBD2 aligns across 8 bases. The CDR3 is 15 amino acids. CDR1 MNHEY and CDR2 SVGEGT come from the germline V gene. The V segment lost 5 bases and the J segment 2 bases; nucleotides outside the gene matches: 5. DNA of the CDR3: TGTGCCAGCAGTCAGCGGGAGATTGCCTACAATGAGCAGTTCTTC. Protein product: CASSQREIAYNEQFF.

This clone came up once. The chain recombines TRBV13 with TRBJ1-3; 9 bases are shared with TRBD1. The CDR3 has 19 residues. Germline trimming cut 2 bases from V and 9 bases from J; bases unmatched to any gene: 20. CDR1 is PRHDT, CDR2 FYEKMQ, per germline (reference sequence). The CDR3 loop is CASSLSRRLGTGQGGTIYF. The CDR3 nucleotides are TGTGCCAGCAGCTTATCTCGCCGATTGGGGACAGGGCAGGGGGGCACCATATATTTT. Full variable domain (rest looked up from reference TRBV13 and TRBJ1-3): AAGVIQSPRHLIKEKRETATLKCYPIPRHDTVYWYQQGPGQDPQFLISFYEKMQSDKGSIPDRFSAQQFSDYHSELNMSSLELGDSALYFCASSLSRRLGTGQGGTIYFGEGSWLTVV.

CDR3 sequence (DNA): TGTGCCAGCAGTTTTTCGCCGGGACTAGCGGGAGTCGCGAACACCGGGGAGCTGTTTTTT. It is translated as CASSFSPGLAGVANTGELFF. The rearrangement uses TRBV28 and TRBJ2-2, with 14 bases identical to TRBD2. This CDR3 contains 20 residues. Germline-derived CDR1 and CDR2 are MDHEN and SYDVKM. V lost 3 bases to trimming and J lost 0 bases; unmatched junction nucleotides: 9.

In its sample, this clone is medium-sized. The CDR3 DNA is TGTGCCAGCAGTGAAACAGGGGCGGGCTCCTACGAGCAGTACTTC. Amino acid sequence: CASSETGAGSYEQYF. This chain uses TRBV6-1 with TRBJ2-7; the match to TRBD1 covers 7 bases. Germline CDR1 reads MNHNS; CDR2 reads SASEGT. Germline trimming cut 2 bases from V and 0 bases from J; bases unmatched to any gene: 4. CDR3 length equals 15 residues.

The rearrangement links TRBV28 to TRBJ2-2; 12 bases line up with TRBD1. After removal of 5 bases from V and 4 bases from J, the junction contained 5 bases not matched to a gene. The CDR3 sequence is 16 residues long. CDR1 and CDR2 from the germline V gene are MDHEN and SYDVKM. The CDR3 reads CASSPGTGGTTGELFF. The CDR3 DNA reads TGTGCCAGCAGTCCTGGGACAGGGGGCACCACCGGGGAGCTGTTTTTT.

The V and J genes are TRBV28 and TRBJ1-5; D gene unclear. V was clipped by 6 bases and J by 1 base, with 10 bases between them. The CDR3 is made up of 14 amino acids. Germline V CDR1 and CDR2: MDHEN, SYDVKM. CDR3 protein: CASSGAGSNQPQHF. CDR3 bases: TGTGCCAGCAGCGGAGCGGGCAGCAATCAGCCCCAGCATTTT.

The chain is built from TRBV28 and TRBJ2-3; tentatively, D is TRBD2 (5 bases). The germline V gene encodes CDR1 MDHEN and CDR2 SYDVKM. V was cut by 3 bases and J by 7 bases, with 11 bases left in between. The CDR3 runs to 13 residues. The CDR3 nucleotides read TGTGCCAGCAGTTTCGCCGCTAGCAATACGCAGTATTTT. Its protein product is CASSFAASNTQYF.

The V call is TRBV7-9, the J call TRBJ2-7; 7 bases are shared with TRBD1. From germline, CDR1 is SEHNR and CDR2 FQNEAQ (reference sequence). The CDR3 is 13 residues long. V dropped 5 bases and J dropped 7; count of bases not matched to a gene: 8. The CDR3 nucleotides are TGTGCCAGCAGCCCATCGACAGGGAGTGAGCAGTACTTC. Translating it yields CASSPSTGSEQYF.

This rearrangement joins TRBV7-9 to TRBJ1-1, with D tentatively TRBD1 (5 bases). Between the trimmed V and J ends, which lost 1 base and 0 bases, there was a span of 9 bases. The CDR3 totals 15 residues. Germline CDR1 SEHNR, CDR2 FQNEAQ (reference sequence). As DNA, the CDR3 is TGTGCCAGCAGCTTAGTTGGGGGGTTGAACACTGAAGCTTTCTTT. It encodes CASSLVGGLNTEAFF.

This chain connects TRBV19 to TRBJ2-6; possible D gene TRBD1, 8 bases. Deletions cut 8 bases from V and 2 bases from J, with 19 bases between. Germline values: CDR1 LNHDA, CDR2 SQIVND (reference sequence). The CDR3 spans 17 residues. Written as DNA, the CDR3 is TGTGCCAGTGGGGGGGACAGGCGTAACCCTGGGGCCAACGTCCTGACTTTC. It translates to CASGGDRRNPGANVLTF.

J is TRBJ2-7 and V is TRBV7-2, with 7 bases matching TRBD1. Trimming removed 1 base from V and 4 bases from J; junction bases left unmatched: 4. The germline CDR1 and CDR2 sequences are SGHTA and FQGNSA. CDR3 length equals 14 residues. CDR3 amino acids: CASSLDRGLYEQYF. Here the CDR3 DNA reads TGTGCCAGCAGCTTAGACAGGGGTCTGTACGAGCAGTACTTC.

The chain uses TRBV12-3 or TRBV12-4 and TRBJ1-5; 11 bases line up with TRBD1. This CDR3 region has 12 residues. V lost 10 bases and J lost 7; bases outside the gene matches: 3. The CDR3 DNA follows: TGTGCCACAGGACAGGGGGCCCAGCCCCAGCATTTT. It codes for CATGQGAQPQHF.

Notes on this clone: Different DNA sequences within this sample yield the same CDR3. The gene calls are TRBV14 and TRBJ2-1; 13 nucleotides match TRBD2. The V gene's germline CDR1 is SGHDN and CDR2 FVKESK. CDR3 length equals 16 residues. V dropped 4 bases and J dropped 6; count of bases not matched to a gene: 6. The CDR3 DNA reads as TGTGCCAGCAGCCCGAGGACTAGCGGGAGTCTCAATGAGCAGTTCTTC. Residues: CASSPRTSGSLNEQFF.

In its sample, this clone was seen many times. The chain has TRBV6-2 or TRBV6-3 and TRBJ2-2, with D unresolved. The CDR3 runs to 13 residues. Trimming removed 0 bases at V and 5 bases at J, with 4 bases between. In germline, CDR1 is MNHEY, CDR2 SVGEGT. The CDR3 reads CASSYSETGELFF. The CDR3 DNA follows: TGTGCCAGCAGTTACTCGGAGACCGGGGAGCTGTTTTTT.

The chain joins TRBV18 to TRBJ1-4, with TRBD1 as a possible D gene (6 bases). From germline, CDR1 is KGHSH and CDR2 LQKENI. This CDR3 region has 16 residues. The V gene lost 3 bases and the J gene lost 3 bases, with 14 bases spanning the gap. The CDR3 DNA follows: TGTGCCAGCTCACCGTCCTTGGGGACACCTAATGAAAAACTGTTTTTT. This translates into CASSPSLGTPNEKLFF.